This is a list of T cell receptor beta chains from one sample in a study of OX40 agonist ivuxolimab in advanced cancers. The method was immunoSEQ multiplex PCR; TCRdb's version includes in-frame clones alone and lacks a portion of them. The data show fewer than 90,000 clones, around 80% seen once. Sequenced here: CD4+ or CD8+ T cells sorted from blood, sampled in a trial of the OX40 agonist ivuxolimab. These receptors all stem from an adult with an advanced solid tumor such as melanoma, head and neck, liver or kidney cancer. Both conserved end residues are part of each CDR3. A D gene is named only where the DNA matches it firmly. Only part of the rows carry a size: once, few, many, or a class if the clone is expanded.

v_call: TRBV5-4
clone_size: -
d_call: -
j_call: TRBJ1-2
cdr3_aa: CASSSGQNLNYGYTF
cdr3_nt: TGTGCCAGCAGCTCCGGACAGAACCTTAACTATGGCTACACCTTC

v_call: TRBV27
clone_size: -
d_call: TRBD2
j_call: TRBJ2-5
cdr3_aa: CASSFAGVSKETQYF
cdr3_nt: TGTGCCAGCAGTTTTGCGGGGGTATCGAAAGAGACCCAGTACTTC

v_call: TRBV5-1
clone_size: -
d_call: TRBD1
j_call: TRBJ1-2
cdr3_aa: CASRPQGAINYGYTF
cdr3_nt: TGCGCCAGCCGACCGCAGGGGGCGATCAACTATGGCTACACCTTC

v_call: TRBV7-3
clone_size: -
d_call: -
j_call: TRBJ2-7
cdr3_aa: CASSLSGPSSYEQYF
cdr3_nt: TGTGCCAGCAGCTTATCCGGGCCGAGCTCCTACGAGCAGTACTTC

v_call: TRBV6-1
clone_size: -
d_call: TRBD2
j_call: TRBJ2-1
cdr3_aa: CASSGVGAGGRGYNEQFF
cdr3_nt: TGTGCCAGCAGTGGAGTTGGAGCGGGGGGGCGAGGGTACAATGAGCAGTTCTTC

v_call: TRBV21-1
clone_size: -
d_call: -
j_call: TRBJ2-3
cdr3_aa: CASTDTQYF
cdr3_nt: TGTGCCAGCACAGATACGCAGTATTTT

v_call: TRBV7-9
clone_size: few
d_call: -
j_call: TRBJ1-1
cdr3_aa: CASSLDIRGAFF
cdr3_nt: TGTGCCAGCAGCTTAGACATTAGGGGAGCTTTCTTT

v_call: TRBV27
clone_size: -
d_call: -
j_call: TRBJ1-2
cdr3_aa: CASSLERGELYGYTF
cdr3_nt: TGTGCCAGCAGTTTAGAGCGGGGCGAACTTTATGGCTACACCTTC

v_call: TRBV5-6
clone_size: -
d_call: -
j_call: TRBJ2-2
cdr3_aa: CASSDLPGQNTGELFF
cdr3_nt: TGTGCCAGCAGCGACCTTCCGGGACAGAACACCGGGGAGCTGTTTTTT

v_call: TRBV18
clone_size: -
d_call: -
j_call: TRBJ2-7
cdr3_aa: CASSPRVRDKYEQYF
cdr3_nt: TGTGCCAGCTCACCAAGGGTAAGGGACAAATACGAGCAGTACTTC

v_call: TRBV6-1
clone_size: -
d_call: -
j_call: TRBJ2-6
cdr3_aa: CASRTVSGANVLTF
cdr3_nt: TGTGCCAGCAGGACAGTCTCTGGGGCCAACGTCCTGACTTTC

v_call: TRBV30
clone_size: -
d_call: -
j_call: TRBJ2-1
cdr3_aa: CAWRTETGYYNEQFF
cdr3_nt: TGTGCCTGGAGGACCGAGACAGGCTACTACAATGAGCAGTTCTTC

v_call: TRBV20-1
clone_size: -
d_call: -
j_call: TRBJ2-1
cdr3_aa: CSASGVNEQFF
cdr3_nt: TGCAGTGCTAGCGGGGTAAATGAGCAGTTCTTC